This entry lists 9 T cell receptor beta chains sequenced from one sample in a study of shared clonotypes between healthy human individuals. Here immunoSEQ multiplex PCR was the method, and the copy in TCRdb shows in-frame clones only, minus some. The sample has approximately 2.3 million clones; approximately 93% are singletons. Sequencing was performed on naive CD4+ T cells from PBMCs. The sample's subset: CD45RA+ positively selected. Receptor source: a man aged 18 to 30 in good health. Some clones in this sample may be carry-over from other donors' samples.

V gene TRBV30 combines with J gene TRBJ1-5; D is ambiguous. This CDR3 region has 15 residues. Trimming removed 0 bases at V and 5 bases at J, with 14 bases between. Looked up from germline, CDR1 is GTSNPN and CDR2 is SVGIG (reference sequence). CDR3 bases: TGTGCCTGGAGTGTAAATCGGGGAGCCGATCAGCCCCAGCATTTT. Residues: CAWSVNRGADQPQHF.

The J gene is TRBJ2-6, the V gene TRBV5-8; D is unclear. The germline gives CDR1 SGHTS, CDR2 YDEGEE. This CDR3 is 13 amino acids long. V was cut by 1 base and J by 4 bases, with 3 bases left in between. Here the CDR3 reads CASSLHGANVLTF. The CDR3 DNA sequence: TGTGCCAGCAGCTTGCACGGGGCCAACGTCCTGACTTTC.

This chain's CDR3 is CASSQVLVSRGYTF. The DNA for the CDR3 is TGCGCCAGCAGCCAAGTTTTGGTTTCTCGGGGCTACACCTTC. V usage is TRBV4-1 and J usage is TRBJ1-2; no clear D. The V and J ends lost 1 base and 8 bases respectively, with 14 bases between them. Per germline, CDR1 MGHRA and CDR2 YSYEKL. CDR3 size: 14 residues.

The chain couples TRBV5-4 to TRBJ2-3; 7 positions match TRBD2. The CDR3 length is 15 residues. The germline V gene has CDR1 SGHNT and CDR2 YYREEE (reference sequence). V shed 5 bases, J shed 0 bases, and the junction held 6 bases outside the gene matches. The CDR3 DNA reads TGTGCCAGCAGGGTAGCGGGTGGGAGCACAGATACGCAGTATTTT. This sequence encodes CASRVAGGSTDTQYF.

The CDR3 DNA sequence: TGCGCCAGCAGCTCGCAATTCGGACTAGCGGGAGCAGGCGGGGAGCTGTTTTTT. Protein: CASSSQFGLAGAGGELFF. The rearrangement links TRBV5-1 to TRBJ2-2, with 13 positions matching TRBD2. The CDR3 is 18 amino acids. V shed 3 bases, J shed 7 bases, and the junction held 12 bases outside the gene matches. Looked up from germline, CDR1 is SGHRS and CDR2 is YFSETQ.

This clone appeared once. The chain uses TRBV5-1 and TRBJ2-7, with D possibly TRBD1 on 5 matching bases. V gave up 4 bases and J gave up 0 bases, with 8 bases separating them. The length of the CDR3 is 13 residues. CDR1 and CDR2 from the germline V gene are SGHRS and YFSETQ. In nucleotides, the CDR3 is TGCGCCAGCAGCGGGGCCCTCTCCTACGAGCAGTACTTC. This gives the protein CASSGALSYEQYF.

The rearrangement joins TRBV19 to TRBJ1-4; unclear D gene. CDR3 length: 15 residues. The germline V gene encodes CDR1 LNHDA and CDR2 SQIVND (reference sequence). The V end was cut by 9 bases, the J end by 0 bases, with 14 bases between. The CDR3 nucleotides are TGTGCCAGCCGGCCAGAGGAGGCAACTAATGAAAAACTGTTTTTT. Protein product: CASRPEEATNEKLFF.

The chain uses TRBV30 and TRBJ2-3; a possible D gene is TRBD2 (5 bases). CDR1 and CDR2 (germline): GTSNPN, SVGIG (reference sequence). The length of the CDR3 is 13 residues. The V end was cut by 4 bases, the J end by 6 bases, with 14 bases between. The CDR3 protein is CAWNRGSGDTQYF. The CDR3 DNA reads TGTGCCTGGAACCGTGGGAGTGGGGATACGCAGTATTTT.

This rearrangement joins TRBV13 to TRBJ1-1; TRBD1 might be the D (5 bases). Between the trimmed V and J ends, which lost 1 base and 0 bases, there was a span of 15 bases. The length of the CDR3 is 17 residues. Germline V gene data show CDR1 as PRHDT and CDR2 as FYEKMQ (reference sequence). The CDR3 DNA reads as TGTGCCAGCAGCTTAGCGGCGGGGACCCGGGTGAACACTGAAGCTTTCTTT. Translating gives CASSLAAGTRVNTEAFF.